This T cell receptor (beta chain) was found in a study of blood T cell repertoires in COVID-19. Study overall: Acute and convalescent COVID-19 specimens originated in the United States, Italy and Spain. Sources were T cells, B-cell-depleted T cells, or PBMCs; the material itself was cDNA or gDNA.

The V and J ends lost 0 bases and 15 bases respectively, with 24 bases between them. The germline V gene has CDR1 LGHNA and CDR2 YSLEER. This CDR3 is built from 16 residues. This clone appeared a few times. Original methodology: For nucleated cells, counts were estimated from reference gene primer amplification. Profiling relied on immunoSEQ multiplex PCR, and the TCRdb table lists in-frame clones only, not all of them. The V and J calls and clone size were taken over from that table, and D and trimming were inferred from the DNA. This table has 30,000 or so clones, about nine tenths appearing once. This chain links TRBV4-3 with TRBJ2-1, with D perhaps TRBD1 (5 bases). The source material was peripheral blood. This sequence was found in a human donor with active COVID-19. The donor label of this sample is uncertain. CDR3 nucleotide sequence: TGCGCCAGCAGCCAAGAAGCAGAAGGGCCAGGGCGGCGTCGGTTCTTC. This codes for CASSQEAEGPGRRRFF.